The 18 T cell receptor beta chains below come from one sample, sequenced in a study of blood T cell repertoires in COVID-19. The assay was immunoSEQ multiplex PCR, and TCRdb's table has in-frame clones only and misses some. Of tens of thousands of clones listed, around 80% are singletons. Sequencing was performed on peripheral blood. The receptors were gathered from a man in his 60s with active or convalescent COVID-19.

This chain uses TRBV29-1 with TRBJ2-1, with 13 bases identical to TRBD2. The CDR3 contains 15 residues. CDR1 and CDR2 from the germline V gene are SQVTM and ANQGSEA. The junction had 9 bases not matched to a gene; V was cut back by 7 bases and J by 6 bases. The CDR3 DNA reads TGCAGCGCCTGGAAGGGACTAGCGGGGTTCAATGAGCAGTTCTTC. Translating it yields CSAWKGLAGFNEQFF.

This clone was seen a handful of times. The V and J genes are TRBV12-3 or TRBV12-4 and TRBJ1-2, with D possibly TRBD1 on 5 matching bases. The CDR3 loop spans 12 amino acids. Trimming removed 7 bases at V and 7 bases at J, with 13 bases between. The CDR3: CASTAGSGGYTF. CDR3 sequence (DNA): TGTGCCAGCACCGCAGGGTCGGGTGGCTACACCTTC.

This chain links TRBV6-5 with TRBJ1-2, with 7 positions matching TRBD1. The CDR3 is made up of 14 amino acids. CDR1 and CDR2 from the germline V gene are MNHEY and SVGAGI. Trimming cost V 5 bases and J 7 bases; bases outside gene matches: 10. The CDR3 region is CASSQGTALLGYTF. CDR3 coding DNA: TGTGCCAGCAGTCAGGGGACAGCTCTCCTTGGCTACACCTTC.

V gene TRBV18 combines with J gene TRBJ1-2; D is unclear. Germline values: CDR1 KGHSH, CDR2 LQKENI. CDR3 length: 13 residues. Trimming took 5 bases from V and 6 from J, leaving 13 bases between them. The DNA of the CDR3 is TGTGCCAGCTCATCGACGGGTGCGGATGGCTACACCTTC. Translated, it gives CASSSTGADGYTF.

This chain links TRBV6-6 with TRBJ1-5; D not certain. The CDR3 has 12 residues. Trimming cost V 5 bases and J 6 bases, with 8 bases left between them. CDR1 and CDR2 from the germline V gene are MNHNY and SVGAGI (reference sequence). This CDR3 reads CASSPPGQPQHF. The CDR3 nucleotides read TGTGCCAGCAGTCCACCAGGTCAGCCCCAGCATTTT.

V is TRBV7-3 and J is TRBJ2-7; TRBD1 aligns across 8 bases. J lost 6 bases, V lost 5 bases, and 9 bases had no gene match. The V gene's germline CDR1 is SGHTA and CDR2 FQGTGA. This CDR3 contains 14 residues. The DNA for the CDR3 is TGTGCCAGCAGCAAGCAGGGGGCATCGGTCGAGCAGTACTTC. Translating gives CASSKQGASVEQYF.

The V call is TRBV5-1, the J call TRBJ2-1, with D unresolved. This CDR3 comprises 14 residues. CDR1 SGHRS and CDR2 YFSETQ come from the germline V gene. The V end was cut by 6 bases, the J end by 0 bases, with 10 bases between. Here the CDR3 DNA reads TGCGCCAGCACTCAAGAGAGCTCCTACAATGAGCAGTTCTTC. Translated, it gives CASTQESSYNEQFF.

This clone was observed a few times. The CDR3 spells CASSPDRDSNQPQHF. The CDR3, as DNA: TGTGCCAGCAGTCCAGACAGGGATAGCAATCAGCCCCAGCATTTT. V usage is TRBV28 and J usage is TRBJ1-5; TRBD1 matches at 7 bases. Trimming at V came to 5 bases and at J to 0 bases, leaving 4 bases not matched to a gene. CDR1 MDHEN and CDR2 SYDVKM come from the germline V gene. The length of the CDR3 is 15 residues.

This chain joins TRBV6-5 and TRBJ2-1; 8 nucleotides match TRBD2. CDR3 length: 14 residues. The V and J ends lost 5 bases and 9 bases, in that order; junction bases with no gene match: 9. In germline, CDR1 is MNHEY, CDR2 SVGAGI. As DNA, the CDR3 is TGTGCCAGCAGTCGGGGGGGGGAGGTCAGTGAGCAGTTCTTC. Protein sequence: CASSRGGEVSEQFF.

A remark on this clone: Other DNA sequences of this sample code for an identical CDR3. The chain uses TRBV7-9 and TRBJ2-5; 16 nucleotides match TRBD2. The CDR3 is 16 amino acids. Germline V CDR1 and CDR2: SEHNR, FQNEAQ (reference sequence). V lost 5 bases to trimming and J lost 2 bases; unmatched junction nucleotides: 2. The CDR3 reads CASSLGLAGGQETQYF. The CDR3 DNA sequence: TGTGCCAGCAGCCTGGGACTAGCGGGGGGGCAAGAGACCCAGTACTTC.

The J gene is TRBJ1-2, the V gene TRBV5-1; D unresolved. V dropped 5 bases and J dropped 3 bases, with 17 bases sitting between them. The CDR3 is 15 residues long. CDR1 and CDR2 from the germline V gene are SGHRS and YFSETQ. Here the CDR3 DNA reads TGCGCCAGCAGGTCACGCCTCGGGGAGCACTATGGCTACACCTTC. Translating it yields CASRSRLGEHYGYTF.

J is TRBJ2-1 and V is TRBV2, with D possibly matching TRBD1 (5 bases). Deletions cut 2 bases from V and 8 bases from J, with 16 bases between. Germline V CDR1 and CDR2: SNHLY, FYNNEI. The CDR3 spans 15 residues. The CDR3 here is CASSELQAGAYEQFF. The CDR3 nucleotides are TGTGCCAGCAGTGAATTACAGGCTGGGGCCTATGAGCAGTTCTTC.

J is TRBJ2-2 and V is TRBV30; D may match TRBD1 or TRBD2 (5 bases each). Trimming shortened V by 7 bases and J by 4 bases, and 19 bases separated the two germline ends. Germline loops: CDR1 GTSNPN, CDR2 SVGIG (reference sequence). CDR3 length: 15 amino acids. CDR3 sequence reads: CALGQVFGVTGELFF. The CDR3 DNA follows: TGTGCCTTGGGGCAGGTCTTCGGGGTCACCGGGGAGCTGTTTTTT.

The chain's CDR3 is CASSLTRDRDHEQYF. The CDR3 region has the DNA TGTGCCAGCAGTTTAACCCGGGACAGGGACCACGAGCAGTACTTC. V usage is TRBV28 and J usage is TRBJ2-7, with TRBD1 identical over 9 bases. With V trimmed by 2 bases and J by 5 bases, 7 bases remained unmatched. The CDR3 runs to 15 residues. Per germline, CDR1 MDHEN and CDR2 SYDVKM. Filled out from reference TRBV28 and TRBJ2-7, the complete variable domain reads DVKVTQSSRYLVKRTGEKVFLECVQDMDHENMFWYRQDPGLGLRLIYFSYDVKMKEKGDIPEGYSVSREKKERFSLILESASTNQTSMYLCASSLTRDRDHEQYFGPGTRLTVT.

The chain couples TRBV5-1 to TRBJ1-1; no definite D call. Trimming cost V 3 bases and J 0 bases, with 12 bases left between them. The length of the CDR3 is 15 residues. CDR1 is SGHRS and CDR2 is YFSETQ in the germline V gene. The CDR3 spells CASSSEGGMNTEAFF. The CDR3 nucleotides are TGCGCCAGCAGCTCTGAGGGCGGCATGAACACTGAAGCTTTCTTT.

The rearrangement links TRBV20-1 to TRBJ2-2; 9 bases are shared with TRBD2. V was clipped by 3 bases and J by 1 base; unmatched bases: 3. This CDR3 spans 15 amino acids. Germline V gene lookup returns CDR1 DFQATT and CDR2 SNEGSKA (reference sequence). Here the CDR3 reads CSASSGGENTGELFF. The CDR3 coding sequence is TGCAGTGCTAGTAGCGGGGGAGAGAACACCGGGGAGCTGTTTTTT.

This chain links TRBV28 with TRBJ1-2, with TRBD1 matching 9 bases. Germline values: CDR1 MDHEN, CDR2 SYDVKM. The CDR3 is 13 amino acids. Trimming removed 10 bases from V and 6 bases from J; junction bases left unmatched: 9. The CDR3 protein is CAIGTGQWDGYTF. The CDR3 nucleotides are TGTGCCATCGGGACAGGGCAATGGGATGGCTACACCTTC.

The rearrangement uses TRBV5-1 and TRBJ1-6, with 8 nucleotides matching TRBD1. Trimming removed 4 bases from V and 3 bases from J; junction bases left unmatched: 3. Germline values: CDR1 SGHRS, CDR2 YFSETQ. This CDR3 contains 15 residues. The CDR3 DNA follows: TGCGCCAGCAGCCCTGGACAGGGCTATAATTCACCCCTCCACTTT. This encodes CASSPGQGYNSPLHF.